This TCR beta chain was found in a study of OX40 agonist ivuxolimab in advanced cancers. In regard to this clone: Its antigen is still unknown.

The data were produced by immunoSEQ multiplex PCR, yet TCRdb's version contains in-frame clones alone and is incomplete. Counted here are around 77,000 clones, more than 80% occurring once; the ten biggest clones make up more than 4.5%. Patients who had autoimmune disease history or got systemic immunosuppression were left out. Blood samples were obtained at baseline, cycle 4 day 1, and cycle 7 day 1. The CDR3 is made up of 15 amino acids. Trimming took 4 bases from V and 4 from J, leaving 13 bases between them. Germline CDR1 SEHNR, CDR2 FQNEAQ (reference sequence). Study-level results: Antigen targets of the expanded peripheral T cells went undetermined.

This chain connects TRBV7-9 to TRBJ2-2; maybe TRBD2 (5 bases). The specimen was CD4+ or CD8+ T cells sorted from blood, collected in a trial of the OX40 agonist ivuxolimab. This TCR derives from an adult with an advanced solid tumor such as melanoma, head and neck, liver or kidney cancer. The CDR3 loop is CASSWPGVVTGELFF. The CDR3 DNA reads TGTGCCAGCAGCTGGCCCGGGGTCGTCACCGGGGAGCTGTTTTTT.